The 10 T cell receptor beta chains below were found in one sample sequenced in a study of cytomegalovirus exposure and HLA in healthy donors. PCR amplification relied on 60 Vbeta primers (plus 13 Jbeta primers). Repertoires were generated with immunoSEQ multiplex PCR, while TCRdb's copy carries only in-frame clones and drops some. The table has around 180,000 clones, nearly 80% seen once; the top ten hold approximately 5.4%. Sequenced material: PBMCs. The receptor set was obtained from a young woman in good health and CMV-seropositive.

The chain's CDR3 is CASSQRGQGTDTQYF. The CDR3 DNA reads as TGCGCCAGCAGCCAGCGAGGACAGGGGACAGATACGCAGTATTTT. The rearrangement uses TRBV4-3 and TRBJ2-3; 9 nucleotides agree with TRBD1. V shed 3 bases and J 3 bases; nucleotides not matched to a gene: 4. CDR1 and CDR2 (germline): LGHNA, YSLEER. The CDR3 covers 15 residues.

The chain links TRBV6-5 to TRBJ2-7, with D possibly matching TRBD2 (6 bases). Trimming left V 2 bases short and J 5 bases short, with 13 bases between. The CDR3 has 14 amino acids. Germline V gene lookup returns CDR1 MNHEY and CDR2 SVGAGI. Here the CDR3 DNA reads TGTGCCAGCAGTTACCTCGGGGGAGGCGACGAGCAGTACTTC. Protein: CASSYLGGGDEQYF.

The chain couples TRBV27 to TRBJ2-7; 7 nucleotides align to TRBD1. Germline V gene sequence: CDR1 MNHEY, CDR2 SMNVEV (reference sequence). V was clipped by 5 bases and J by 7 bases; unmatched bases: 5. The CDR3 has 12 amino acids. The CDR3 is CASSKPDREQYF. Written as DNA, the CDR3 is TGTGCCAGCAGTAAGCCGGACAGGGAGCAGTACTTC.

The CDR3 nucleotides read TGTGCCAGCAGCTCAGAGGCGGCGCCCCAGCATTTT. Its protein product is CASSSEAAPQHF. This rearrangement joins TRBV7-9 to TRBJ1-5; D is unresolved. V shed 4 bases and J shed 9 bases, with 10 bases lying between them. This CDR3 region has 12 residues. Germline V lookup: CDR1 SEHNR, CDR2 FQNEAQ (reference sequence).

The gene calls are TRBV6-1 and TRBJ2-5; the match to TRBD2 covers 8 bases. V dropped 6 bases and J dropped 5; count of bases not matched to a gene: 8. The CDR3 has 14 amino acids. Germline values: CDR1 MNHNS, CDR2 SASEGT. DNA for the CDR3: TGTGCCAGCAGCGAGCGGGAGTTCAGTGAGACCCAGTACTTC. This sequence encodes CASSEREFSETQYF.

V is TRBV9 and J is TRBJ2-7; 8 bases align to TRBD2. With V trimmed by 0 bases and J by 2 bases, 4 bases remained unmatched. CDR1 and CDR2 (germline): SGDLS, YYNGEE. The CDR3 length is 15 residues. CDR3 in DNA: TGTGCCAGCAGCGTAGACTGGCGGGGGGCCTACGAGCAGTACTTC. Translated: CASSVDWRGAYEQYF.

This clone was seen a few times. The chain combines TRBV5-6 with TRBJ2-7; D is unclear. Germline CDR1 SGHDT, CDR2 YYEEEE. V lost 4 bases to trimming and J lost 6 bases, with 14 bases between them. This CDR3 spans 13 amino acids. This CDR3 is CASSHTRRLEQYF. As DNA, the CDR3 is TGTGCCAGCAGCCACACGAGGCGTCTCGAGCAGTACTTC.

This chain joins TRBV6-5 and TRBJ2-7; D may be TRBD2 (5 bases). Deletions cut 5 bases from V and 7 bases from J, with 15 bases between. Germline CDR1 and CDR2: MNHEY and SVGAGI. This CDR3 spans 13 amino acids. CDR3 sequence: CASSRASPGEQYF. Written as DNA, the CDR3 is TGTGCCAGCAGTCGGGCCTCCCCGGGGGAGCAGTACTTC.

The V gene is TRBV5-3, the J gene TRBJ2-5; 8 bases are a match to TRBD1. TRBV5-3 is given ORF status, its function remaining uncertain. Trimming took 3 bases from V and 0 from J; bases not matched to a gene: 4. This CDR3 comprises 15 residues. The DNA of the CDR3 is TGTGCCAGAAGCTGCCGACAGGGGTACCAAGAGACCCAGTACTTC. Its protein is CARSCRQGYQETQYF.

The genes are TRBV7-2 and TRBJ1-1; D call uncertain. CDR3 length: 14 amino acids. Germline V gene lookup returns CDR1 SGHTA and CDR2 FQGNSA. Trimming left V 2 bases short and J 0 bases short, with 7 bases between. The CDR3 loop is CASSLPGMNTEAFF. In nucleotides, the CDR3 is TGTGCCAGCAGCTTACCAGGAATGAACACTGAAGCTTTCTTT. The full variable domain, its missing parts supplied by reference TRBV7-2 and TRBJ1-1, is GAGVSQSPSNKVTEKGKDVELRCDPISGHTALYWYRQSLGQGLEFLIYFQGNSAPDKSGLPSDRFSAERTGGSVSTLTIQRTQQEDSAVYLCASSLPGMNTEAFFGQGTRLTVV.